This T cell receptor (beta chain) is from a study of regulatory and conventional T cells in RAG deficiency. Notes on the study in general: Patient subsets had shorter CDR3s; Omenn Treg-Tconv overlap exceeded 80%. Omenn syndrome and CID/AS patients had around 100-fold fewer unique Treg TCR beta sequences, versus 9.5 to 10-fold elsewhere. Control T-cell subsets had markedly higher Shannon entropy and lower Simpson indices than RAG-deficient patients.

A note on this clone: The target antigen is unknown.

Data came from immunoSEQ multiplex PCR; TCRdb stores just in-frame clones and leaves some out. The sample records around 33,000 clones, 80% to 90% being singletons. The CDR3 is made up of 16 amino acids. Germline CDR1 reads PRHDT; CDR2 reads FYEKMQ (reference sequence). A further study also used this sample, focusing on regulatory T cells. That source reports: Primers: 52 TRBV forward and 13 TRBJ reverse.

The TCR sequence derives from a human donor in good health. The chain joins TRBV13 to TRBJ2-5; possibly TRBD2 for D (5 bases). The DNA end is a closer match to TRBJ2-7, so the J assignment may be wrong. Material for sequencing was CD8+ T cells sorted from blood. CDR3 sequence (DNA): TGTGCCAGCAGCTTTGGTAGGGCAGGAGGTCTCGACGAGCAGTACTTC. This sequence encodes CASSFGRAGGLDEQYF.